The clone carrying this T cell receptor (beta chain) occurred many times. This specimen belongs to a study of regulatory T cells in long-lasting Graves disease. Across the study: Patients newly diagnosed with Graves' had been on antithyroid drugs for under 3 months.

CDR3 length: 17 residues. V lost 2 bases to trimming and J lost 0 bases, with 16 bases between them. Relying on iRepertoire HTBI primers and Arm-PCR of CDR3 regions, the team built TCR beta libraries. MiXCR was run by TCRdb on the multiplex PCR reads, yielding one entry per CDR3 protein. The data hold around 250,000 distinct CDR3 sequences, with around 20% observed a single time. Time point defined: newly diagnosed GD, antithyroid drugs for less than 3 months. Extracted PBMC RNA gave rise to the TCR library. The genes are TRBV12-3 or TRBV12-4 and TRBJ1-1; no definite D call. This TCR derives from a female donor with Graves disease. The sample was peripheral blood mononuclear cells (PBMCs), taken at new diagnosis, from a patient treated with antithyroid drugs. The CDR3 sequence is CASSLSSGGGMNTEAFF. The DNA of the CDR3 is TGTGCCAGCAGTTTATCTAGTGGCGGCGGAATGAACACTGAAGCTTTCTTT.